A selection of T cell receptor beta chains follows, all from one sample in a study of cytomegalovirus exposure and HLA in healthy donors. Method: immunoSEQ multiplex PCR; TCRdb's copy keeps in-frame clones and lacks some. The table records over 75,000 clones, roughly a tenth of them present only once. Sequencing input: PBMCs. All receptors come from a man aged 50 to 59 in good health and CMV-seropositive. CDR3s include the opening cysteine and the closing phenylalanine or tryptophan.

j_call	v_call	cdr3_aa
TRBJ2-3	TRBV28	CASSFVRTSGGSPDTQYF
TRBJ1-2	TRBV2	CASSERKDYGYTF
TRBJ2-2	TRBV2	CASSPLARGTGELFF
TRBJ2-2	TRBV5-6	CASSGTGHTGELFF
TRBJ2-3	TRBV15	CATSRVSGVLTDTQYF
TRBJ2-7	TRBV5-1	CASSQRAGGSPEEQYF
TRBJ2-1	TRBV21-1	CASTFRDSYDEQFF
TRBJ2-5	TRBV28	CASRPNSETQYF
TRBJ2-3	TRBV5-6	CASSLARGLGTDTQYF
TRBJ1-1	TRBV5-1	CASSLVGQGNTEAFF
TRBJ2-1	TRBV5-1	CASSGASGRYEQFF
TRBJ2-7	TRBV30	CAWTDGRDNEQYF
TRBJ2-7	TRBV9	CASSVAPSSSYEQYF
TRBJ2-7	TRBV28	CASSFDTSYEQYF
TRBJ2-6	TRBV7-2	CASSSTTGAGANVLTF
TRBJ2-7	TRBV7-2	CASSWTSGSSYEQYF
TRBJ1-6	TRBV2	CASRAQGGSNSPLHF
TRBJ2-5	TRBV4-2	CASSQRSGTSGIQETQYF
TRBJ2-7	TRBV7-2	CASSLVFGAYEQYF
TRBJ2-5	TRBV28	CASSFAGGFQETQYF
TRBJ1-6	TRBV11-2	CASSLDRWSPLHF
TRBJ1-5	TRBV19	CASSPPVNQPQHF
-	TRBV25-1	CASSPGGAEAREQYF
TRBJ2-7	TRBV5-1	CASSFAGGDYEQYF
TRBJ2-3	TRBV28	CASSFGTSGSTDTQYF
TRBJ2-5	TRBV5-1	CASSWAQPKVPETQYF
TRBJ1-1	TRBV2	CASSEYPGGENTEAFF
TRBJ2-1	TRBV4-2	CASSQEIAGRSFEQFF
TRBJ1-3	TRBV7-2	CASSLGWGVGSGNTIYF
TRBJ2-7	TRBV27	CASSLTGYYTYEQYF
TRBJ2-7	TRBV2	CASSRTEVSYEQYF
TRBJ2-7	TRBV5-1	CASSSLAGPTYEQYF
TRBJ1-5	TRBV7-8	CASSVRQGNQPQHF